This TCR beta chain emerged from a study of monozygotic twins with inflammatory bowel disease. Study findings and constraints: Clonotype overlap with others was lower in IBD patients than in healthy twins, a difference that was greatest with disease activity. Researchers reported no repertoire similarity difference between concordant and discordant twins, possibly from limited power. The data offered no way to tell different T cell subtypes apart.

cDNA synthesis was performed in eight separate reactions for each sample. No DNA is given; TCRdb re-called the 5' RACE reads and lists each CDR3 protein once. This sample's clone table lists about 160,000 distinct CDR3 sequences. CDR1 is ENHRY, CDR2 SYGVKD, per germline. The CDR3 has 16 residues. Concerning this clonotype itself: What it binds is not known.

The material sequenced was blood. The chain carries TRBV10-3 and TRBJ2-3; TCRdb outputs TRBD1, but without DNA this stays unchecked. The receptor was isolated from a human donor with ulcerative colitis or Crohn's disease, or a healthy co-twin of an affected twin (not recorded which). This chain's CDR3 is CAISESEDRGTDTQYF.